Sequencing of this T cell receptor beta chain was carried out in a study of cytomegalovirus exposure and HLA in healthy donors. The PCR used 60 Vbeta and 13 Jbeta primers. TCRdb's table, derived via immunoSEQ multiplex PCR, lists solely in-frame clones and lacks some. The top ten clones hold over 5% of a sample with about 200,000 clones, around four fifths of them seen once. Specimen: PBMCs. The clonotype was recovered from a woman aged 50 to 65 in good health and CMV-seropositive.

The CDR3, as DNA: TGTGCCAGCAGCGCAAACCCAGACTCCTACGAGCAGTACTTC. Amino acid sequence: CASSANPDSYEQYF. V is TRBV11-2 and J is TRBJ2-5; D not certain. The end of the DNA aligns better with TRBJ2-7, so the J call may be wrong. The CDR3 contains 14 residues. Germline V gene sequence: CDR1 SGHAT, CDR2 FQNNGV.